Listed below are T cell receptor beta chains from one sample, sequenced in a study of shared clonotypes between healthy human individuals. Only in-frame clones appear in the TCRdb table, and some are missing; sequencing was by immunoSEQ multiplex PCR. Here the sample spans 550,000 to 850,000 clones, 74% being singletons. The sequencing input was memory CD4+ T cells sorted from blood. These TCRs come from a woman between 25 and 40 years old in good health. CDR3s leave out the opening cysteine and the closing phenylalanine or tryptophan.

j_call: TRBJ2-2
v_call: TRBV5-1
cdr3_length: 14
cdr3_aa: ASSLDVGGNTGELF

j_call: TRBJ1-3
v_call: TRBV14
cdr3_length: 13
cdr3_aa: ASSQTTGLMDTIY

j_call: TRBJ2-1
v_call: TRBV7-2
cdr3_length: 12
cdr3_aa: ASTQWSGQRGQF

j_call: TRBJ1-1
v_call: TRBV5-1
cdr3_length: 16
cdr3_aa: ASSYYRSRTGPNTEAF

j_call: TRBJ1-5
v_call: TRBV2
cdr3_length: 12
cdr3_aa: ASTNDRGEQPQH

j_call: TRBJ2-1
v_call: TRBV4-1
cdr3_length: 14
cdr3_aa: ASSQGGGASYNEQF

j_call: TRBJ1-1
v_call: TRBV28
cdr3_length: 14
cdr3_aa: ASSLKRTGLNTEAF

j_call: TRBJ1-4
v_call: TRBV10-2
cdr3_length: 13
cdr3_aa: ASSPRDRVWEKLF

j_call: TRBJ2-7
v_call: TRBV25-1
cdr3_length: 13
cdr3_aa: ASSARGAGAYEQY

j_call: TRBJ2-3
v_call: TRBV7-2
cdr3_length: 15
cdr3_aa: ASSLDGLASSTDTQY

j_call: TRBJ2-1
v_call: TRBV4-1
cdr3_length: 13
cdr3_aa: ASSQVGTGRNEQF

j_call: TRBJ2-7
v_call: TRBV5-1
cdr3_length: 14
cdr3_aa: ASSLKPGQGLYEQY

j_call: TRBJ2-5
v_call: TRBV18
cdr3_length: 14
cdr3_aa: ASSPPGLAGEETQY

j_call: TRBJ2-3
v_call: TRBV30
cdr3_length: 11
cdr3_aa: AWSSGSTDTQY

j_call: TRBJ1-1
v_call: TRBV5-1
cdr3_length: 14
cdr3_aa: ASSLEPGQKNTEAF

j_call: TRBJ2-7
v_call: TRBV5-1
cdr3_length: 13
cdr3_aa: ASSASTGLGFEQY

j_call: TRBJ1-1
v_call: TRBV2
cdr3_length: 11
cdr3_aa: ASSEIKETEAF

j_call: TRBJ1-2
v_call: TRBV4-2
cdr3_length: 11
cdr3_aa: ASSRGLDYGYT

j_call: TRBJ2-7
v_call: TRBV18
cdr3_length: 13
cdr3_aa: ASSPGTGGLREQY

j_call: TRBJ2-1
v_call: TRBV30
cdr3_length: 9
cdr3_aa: AWSVRREQF

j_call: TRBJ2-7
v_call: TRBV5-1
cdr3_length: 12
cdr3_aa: ASSVGLAPYEQY

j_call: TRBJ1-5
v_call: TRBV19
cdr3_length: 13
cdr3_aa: ASSITDYSNQPQH

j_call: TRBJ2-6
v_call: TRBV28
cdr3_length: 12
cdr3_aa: ASLSLSGANVLT

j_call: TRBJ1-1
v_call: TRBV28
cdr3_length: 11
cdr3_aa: ASSLNQDTEAF

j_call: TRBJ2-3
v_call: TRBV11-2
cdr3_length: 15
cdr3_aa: ASSLGAGGGSTDTQY

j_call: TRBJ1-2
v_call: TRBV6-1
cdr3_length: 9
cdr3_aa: ATDKIYGYT

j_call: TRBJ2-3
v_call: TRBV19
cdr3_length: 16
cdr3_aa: ASSTGQGIPSGTDTQY

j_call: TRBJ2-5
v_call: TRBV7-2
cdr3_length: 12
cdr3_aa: ASRKGTAQETQY

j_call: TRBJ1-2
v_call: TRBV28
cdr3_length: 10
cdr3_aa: ASSSTLYGYT

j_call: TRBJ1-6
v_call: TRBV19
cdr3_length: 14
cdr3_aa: ASSPQHRTANSPLH

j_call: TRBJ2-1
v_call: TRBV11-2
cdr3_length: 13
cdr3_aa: ASSFGSNSYNEQF

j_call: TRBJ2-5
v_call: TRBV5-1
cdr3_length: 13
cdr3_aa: ASSRTGATQETQY

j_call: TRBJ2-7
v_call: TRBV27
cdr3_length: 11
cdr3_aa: ASSSRLGVEQY

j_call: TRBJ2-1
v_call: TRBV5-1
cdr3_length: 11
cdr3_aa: ASSLVETGGQF

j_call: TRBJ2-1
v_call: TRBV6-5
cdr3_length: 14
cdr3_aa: ASSSRLAGVYNEQF

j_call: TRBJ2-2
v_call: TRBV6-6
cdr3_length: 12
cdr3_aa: ASREQGHTGELF

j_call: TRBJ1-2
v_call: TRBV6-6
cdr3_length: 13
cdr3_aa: ASSDAGFSNYGYT

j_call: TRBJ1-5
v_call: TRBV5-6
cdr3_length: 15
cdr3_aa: ASSSTSTGESNQPQH

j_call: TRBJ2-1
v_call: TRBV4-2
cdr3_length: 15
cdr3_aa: ASSFFAGAEVGNEQF

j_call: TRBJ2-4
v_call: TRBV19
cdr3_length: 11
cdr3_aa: ASRTLAKNIQY

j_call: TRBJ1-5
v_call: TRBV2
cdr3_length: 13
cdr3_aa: ASTAGRVWNQPQH

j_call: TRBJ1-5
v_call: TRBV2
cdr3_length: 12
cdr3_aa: ASNIVYSNQPQH

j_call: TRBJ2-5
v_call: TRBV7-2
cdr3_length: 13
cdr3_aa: ASSRQGTSGETQY

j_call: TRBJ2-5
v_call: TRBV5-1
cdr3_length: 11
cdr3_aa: ASTRQDKETQY

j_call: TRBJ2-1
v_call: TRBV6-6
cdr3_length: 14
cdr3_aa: ASSYSSTGVGNEQF

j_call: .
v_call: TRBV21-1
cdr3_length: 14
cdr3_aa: ASSPPLDRVAYEQY

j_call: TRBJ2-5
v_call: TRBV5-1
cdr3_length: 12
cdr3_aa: ASSFDRAQETQY

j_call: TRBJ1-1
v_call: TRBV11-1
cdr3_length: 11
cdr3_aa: ASSTNGGSEAF

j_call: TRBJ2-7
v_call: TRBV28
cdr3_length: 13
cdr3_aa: ASSLTVAGAYEQY

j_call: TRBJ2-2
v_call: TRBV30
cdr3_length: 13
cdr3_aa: AWSATGGRTGELF

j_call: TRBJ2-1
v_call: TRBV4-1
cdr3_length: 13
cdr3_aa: ASSSVTRPGGEQF

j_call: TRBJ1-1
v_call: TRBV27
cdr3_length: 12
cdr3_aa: ASSLRLMGAEAF

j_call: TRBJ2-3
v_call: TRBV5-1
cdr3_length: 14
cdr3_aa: ASSLGASGSPDTQY

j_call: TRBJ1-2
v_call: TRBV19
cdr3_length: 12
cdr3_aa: ASSTRTGNYGYT

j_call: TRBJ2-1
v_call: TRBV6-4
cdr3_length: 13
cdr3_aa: ASTIQRSSYNEQF

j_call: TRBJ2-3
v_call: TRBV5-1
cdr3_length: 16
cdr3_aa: ASTLRPSGRAVADTQY

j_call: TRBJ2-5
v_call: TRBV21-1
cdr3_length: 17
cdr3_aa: ASTPGLAGGPGFKETQY

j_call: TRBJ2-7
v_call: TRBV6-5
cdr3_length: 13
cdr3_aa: ASSYSRPDTYEQY

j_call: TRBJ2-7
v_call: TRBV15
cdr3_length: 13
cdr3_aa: ATSRDSSGSSEQY

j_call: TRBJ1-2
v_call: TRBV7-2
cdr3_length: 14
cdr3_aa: ASSLTVVGVGYGYT